The 7 T cell receptor beta chains below were found in one sample sequenced in a study of cytomegalovirus exposure and HLA in healthy donors. Vbeta (60) and Jbeta (13) primers were used in the PCR. The method was immunoSEQ multiplex PCR; TCRdb's version includes in-frame clones alone and lacks a portion of them. This table has around 100,000 clones, about 72% appearing once. The sample comprised PBMCs. The receptors were gathered from a woman aged 60-75 years in good health and CMV-seropositive.

The CDR3 region is CASSRTGAYGYTF. CDR3 DNA: TGTGCCAGCAGCCGGACAGGGGCCTATGGCTACACCTTC. This chain links TRBV5-8 with TRBJ1-2, with TRBD1 identical over 9 bases. Germline V gives CDR1 SGHTS, CDR2 YDEGEE. The CDR3 is 13 amino acids. J gave up 4 bases and V 4 bases, and 2 bases lay outside the gene matches.

This clone turned up a few times. V gene TRBV19 combines with J gene TRBJ1-1; D is unclear. V dropped 1 base and J dropped 4 bases, with 7 bases sitting between them. Germline V CDR1 and CDR2: LNHDA, SQIVND (reference sequence). The CDR3 extends over 13 amino acids. CDR3 protein: CASSIVKATEAFF. The CDR3, as DNA: TGTGCCAGTAGTATAGTGAAAGCCACTGAAGCTTTCTTT.

The chain is built from TRBV2 and TRBJ2-7, with D possibly matching TRBD1 (6 bases). CDR1 and CDR2 (germline): SNHLY, FYNNEI. This CDR3 spans 13 amino acids. Deletions cut 4 bases from V and 3 bases from J, with 10 bases between. This CDR3 reads CASSGDIIYEQYF. The DNA of the CDR3 is TGTGCCAGCAGTGGGGACATAATCTACGAGCAGTACTTC.

The count of this clone is one. The J gene is TRBJ2-7, the V gene TRBV6-1, with 7 positions matching TRBD1. The CDR3 spans 13 residues. The germline V gene encodes CDR1 MNHNS and CDR2 SASEGT. V lost 4 bases and J lost 4; bases outside the gene matches: 4. In DNA, the CDR3 is TGTGCCAGCAGTGCCGGGACAGATTACGAGCAGTACTTC. Encoded protein: CASSAGTDYEQYF.

The genes are TRBV6-1 and TRBJ2-7; 7 bases map to TRBD1. The germline V gene has CDR1 MNHNS and CDR2 SASEGT. The length of the CDR3 is 13 residues. Unmatched junction bases numbered 10, after V lost 11 bases and J lost 3 bases. As DNA, the CDR3 is TGTGCCCGCCGTCAGGGGGTAGGCTACGAGCAGTACTTC. It yields the protein CARRQGVGYEQYF.

The V gene is TRBV7-2, the J gene TRBJ2-5; 12 bases fit TRBD2. V lost 4 bases to trimming and J lost 11 bases; unmatched junction nucleotides: 11. The germline CDR1 and CDR2 sequences are SGHTA and FQGNSA. This CDR3 region has 15 residues. The CDR3 DNA is TGTGCCAGCAGCTGGGAGGGACTAGCGGGTAGGGAGCAGTACTTC. Its translation: CASSWEGLAGREQYF.

The chain joins TRBV15 to TRBJ2-1; 8 nucleotides agree with TRBD2. V trimming: 6 bases; J trimming: 15 bases; junction bases outside the gene matches: 16. The CDR3 extends over 14 amino acids. Germline V gene lookup returns CDR1 LNHNV and CDR2 YYDKDF (reference sequence). The CDR3 protein is CATSRERGGYKLFF. DNA for the CDR3: TGTGCCACCAGTCGGGAACGGGGGGGTTATAAGCTGTTCTTC.